These T cell receptor beta chains were read from a single sample in a study of blood T cell repertoires in COVID-19. Generated by immunoSEQ multiplex PCR, the TCRdb table keeps only in-frame clones and is missing some. Here the sample spans some 250,000 clones, 86% being singletons. Material: peripheral blood. Receptors were obtained from a man aged 25-45 years with active or convalescent COVID-19. CDR3s include the opening cysteine and the closing phenylalanine or tryptophan. A D gene is named only where the DNA matches it firmly.

>TRBD1|TRBV14|TRBJ2-5|13
TGTGCCAGCAGCCGACAGGGACAAGAGACCCAGTACTTC
CASSRQGQETQYF
>-|TRBV5-4|TRBJ1-6|14
TGTGCCAGCAGTACGGGACTGACTAATTCACCCCTCCACTTT
CASSTGLTNSPLHF
>-|TRBV6-5|TRBJ2-7|14
TGTGCCAGCAGTACAAGGACAGCCTCCCTCGAGCAGTACTTC
CASSTRTASLEQYF
>-|TRBV21-1|TRBJ1-2|15
TGTGCCAGCAGCACCTTCACAGGGGAAGGGTATGGCTACACCTTC
CASSTFTGEGYGYTF
>TRBD1|TRBV28|TRBJ1-2|15
TGTGCCAGCAGCAAGACCGGGACAGGGGGCTATGGCTACACCTTC
CASSKTGTGGYGYTF
>-|TRBV21-1|TRBJ2-7|17
TGTGCCAGCAGCAACTCTGTGGGAAAGCAGACTATCTACGAGCAGTACTTC
CASSNSVGKQTIYEQYF
>-|TRBV19|TRBJ1-4|14
TGTGCCAGCCACGCAGGGCGGATGAGGGAAAAACTGTTTTTT
CASHAGRMREKLFF
>TRBD1|TRBV6-5|TRBJ1-1|16
TGTGCCAGCAGTTACCCCACACTCGACAGGGGTACTGAAGCTTTCTTT
CASSYPTLDRGTEAFF
>-|TRBV7-9|TRBJ1-4|14
TGTGCCAGCAGCTTAGGGCAGGGTTACGAAAAACTGTTTTTT
CASSLGQGYEKLFF
>-|TRBV15|TRBJ2-7|16
TGTGCCACCAGCAGAGATAATAGTGGGGAGGCCTACGAGCAGTACTTC
CATSRDNSGEAYEQYF
>-|TRBV19|TRBJ2-2|14
TGTGCCAGTAGTATAGTAGGGGGCACCGGGGAGCTGTTTTTT
CASSIVGGTGELFF
>-|TRBV7-9|TRBJ1-3|14
TGTGCCAGCAGCCCCACAGGAGCTGGAAACACCATATATTTT
CASSPTGAGNTIYF
>TRBD1|TRBV25-1|TRBJ1-2|14
TGTGCCAGCAGTTCAGGACAGGGGTACTTTGGCTACACCTTC
CASSSGQGYFGYTF
>TRBD1|TRBV9|TRBJ2-3|15
TGTGCCAGCAGCGTAAGGGACAGAAGCACAGATACGCAGTATTTT
CASSVRDRSTDTQYF
>-|TRBV6-6|TRBJ2-3|14
TGTGCCAGCAGTAGTAGAGGTAGCACAGATACGCAGTATTTT
CASSSRGSTDTQYF
>-|TRBV6-1|TRBJ1-1|13
TGTGCCAGCAGTGACAGGGTGGAGTCTGAAGCTTTCTTT
CASSDRVESEAFF
>TRBD1|TRBV5-4|TRBJ1-6|14
TGTGCCAGCAGCTTGGGAGACAGGGTATCACCCCTCCACTTT
CASSLGDRVSPLHF